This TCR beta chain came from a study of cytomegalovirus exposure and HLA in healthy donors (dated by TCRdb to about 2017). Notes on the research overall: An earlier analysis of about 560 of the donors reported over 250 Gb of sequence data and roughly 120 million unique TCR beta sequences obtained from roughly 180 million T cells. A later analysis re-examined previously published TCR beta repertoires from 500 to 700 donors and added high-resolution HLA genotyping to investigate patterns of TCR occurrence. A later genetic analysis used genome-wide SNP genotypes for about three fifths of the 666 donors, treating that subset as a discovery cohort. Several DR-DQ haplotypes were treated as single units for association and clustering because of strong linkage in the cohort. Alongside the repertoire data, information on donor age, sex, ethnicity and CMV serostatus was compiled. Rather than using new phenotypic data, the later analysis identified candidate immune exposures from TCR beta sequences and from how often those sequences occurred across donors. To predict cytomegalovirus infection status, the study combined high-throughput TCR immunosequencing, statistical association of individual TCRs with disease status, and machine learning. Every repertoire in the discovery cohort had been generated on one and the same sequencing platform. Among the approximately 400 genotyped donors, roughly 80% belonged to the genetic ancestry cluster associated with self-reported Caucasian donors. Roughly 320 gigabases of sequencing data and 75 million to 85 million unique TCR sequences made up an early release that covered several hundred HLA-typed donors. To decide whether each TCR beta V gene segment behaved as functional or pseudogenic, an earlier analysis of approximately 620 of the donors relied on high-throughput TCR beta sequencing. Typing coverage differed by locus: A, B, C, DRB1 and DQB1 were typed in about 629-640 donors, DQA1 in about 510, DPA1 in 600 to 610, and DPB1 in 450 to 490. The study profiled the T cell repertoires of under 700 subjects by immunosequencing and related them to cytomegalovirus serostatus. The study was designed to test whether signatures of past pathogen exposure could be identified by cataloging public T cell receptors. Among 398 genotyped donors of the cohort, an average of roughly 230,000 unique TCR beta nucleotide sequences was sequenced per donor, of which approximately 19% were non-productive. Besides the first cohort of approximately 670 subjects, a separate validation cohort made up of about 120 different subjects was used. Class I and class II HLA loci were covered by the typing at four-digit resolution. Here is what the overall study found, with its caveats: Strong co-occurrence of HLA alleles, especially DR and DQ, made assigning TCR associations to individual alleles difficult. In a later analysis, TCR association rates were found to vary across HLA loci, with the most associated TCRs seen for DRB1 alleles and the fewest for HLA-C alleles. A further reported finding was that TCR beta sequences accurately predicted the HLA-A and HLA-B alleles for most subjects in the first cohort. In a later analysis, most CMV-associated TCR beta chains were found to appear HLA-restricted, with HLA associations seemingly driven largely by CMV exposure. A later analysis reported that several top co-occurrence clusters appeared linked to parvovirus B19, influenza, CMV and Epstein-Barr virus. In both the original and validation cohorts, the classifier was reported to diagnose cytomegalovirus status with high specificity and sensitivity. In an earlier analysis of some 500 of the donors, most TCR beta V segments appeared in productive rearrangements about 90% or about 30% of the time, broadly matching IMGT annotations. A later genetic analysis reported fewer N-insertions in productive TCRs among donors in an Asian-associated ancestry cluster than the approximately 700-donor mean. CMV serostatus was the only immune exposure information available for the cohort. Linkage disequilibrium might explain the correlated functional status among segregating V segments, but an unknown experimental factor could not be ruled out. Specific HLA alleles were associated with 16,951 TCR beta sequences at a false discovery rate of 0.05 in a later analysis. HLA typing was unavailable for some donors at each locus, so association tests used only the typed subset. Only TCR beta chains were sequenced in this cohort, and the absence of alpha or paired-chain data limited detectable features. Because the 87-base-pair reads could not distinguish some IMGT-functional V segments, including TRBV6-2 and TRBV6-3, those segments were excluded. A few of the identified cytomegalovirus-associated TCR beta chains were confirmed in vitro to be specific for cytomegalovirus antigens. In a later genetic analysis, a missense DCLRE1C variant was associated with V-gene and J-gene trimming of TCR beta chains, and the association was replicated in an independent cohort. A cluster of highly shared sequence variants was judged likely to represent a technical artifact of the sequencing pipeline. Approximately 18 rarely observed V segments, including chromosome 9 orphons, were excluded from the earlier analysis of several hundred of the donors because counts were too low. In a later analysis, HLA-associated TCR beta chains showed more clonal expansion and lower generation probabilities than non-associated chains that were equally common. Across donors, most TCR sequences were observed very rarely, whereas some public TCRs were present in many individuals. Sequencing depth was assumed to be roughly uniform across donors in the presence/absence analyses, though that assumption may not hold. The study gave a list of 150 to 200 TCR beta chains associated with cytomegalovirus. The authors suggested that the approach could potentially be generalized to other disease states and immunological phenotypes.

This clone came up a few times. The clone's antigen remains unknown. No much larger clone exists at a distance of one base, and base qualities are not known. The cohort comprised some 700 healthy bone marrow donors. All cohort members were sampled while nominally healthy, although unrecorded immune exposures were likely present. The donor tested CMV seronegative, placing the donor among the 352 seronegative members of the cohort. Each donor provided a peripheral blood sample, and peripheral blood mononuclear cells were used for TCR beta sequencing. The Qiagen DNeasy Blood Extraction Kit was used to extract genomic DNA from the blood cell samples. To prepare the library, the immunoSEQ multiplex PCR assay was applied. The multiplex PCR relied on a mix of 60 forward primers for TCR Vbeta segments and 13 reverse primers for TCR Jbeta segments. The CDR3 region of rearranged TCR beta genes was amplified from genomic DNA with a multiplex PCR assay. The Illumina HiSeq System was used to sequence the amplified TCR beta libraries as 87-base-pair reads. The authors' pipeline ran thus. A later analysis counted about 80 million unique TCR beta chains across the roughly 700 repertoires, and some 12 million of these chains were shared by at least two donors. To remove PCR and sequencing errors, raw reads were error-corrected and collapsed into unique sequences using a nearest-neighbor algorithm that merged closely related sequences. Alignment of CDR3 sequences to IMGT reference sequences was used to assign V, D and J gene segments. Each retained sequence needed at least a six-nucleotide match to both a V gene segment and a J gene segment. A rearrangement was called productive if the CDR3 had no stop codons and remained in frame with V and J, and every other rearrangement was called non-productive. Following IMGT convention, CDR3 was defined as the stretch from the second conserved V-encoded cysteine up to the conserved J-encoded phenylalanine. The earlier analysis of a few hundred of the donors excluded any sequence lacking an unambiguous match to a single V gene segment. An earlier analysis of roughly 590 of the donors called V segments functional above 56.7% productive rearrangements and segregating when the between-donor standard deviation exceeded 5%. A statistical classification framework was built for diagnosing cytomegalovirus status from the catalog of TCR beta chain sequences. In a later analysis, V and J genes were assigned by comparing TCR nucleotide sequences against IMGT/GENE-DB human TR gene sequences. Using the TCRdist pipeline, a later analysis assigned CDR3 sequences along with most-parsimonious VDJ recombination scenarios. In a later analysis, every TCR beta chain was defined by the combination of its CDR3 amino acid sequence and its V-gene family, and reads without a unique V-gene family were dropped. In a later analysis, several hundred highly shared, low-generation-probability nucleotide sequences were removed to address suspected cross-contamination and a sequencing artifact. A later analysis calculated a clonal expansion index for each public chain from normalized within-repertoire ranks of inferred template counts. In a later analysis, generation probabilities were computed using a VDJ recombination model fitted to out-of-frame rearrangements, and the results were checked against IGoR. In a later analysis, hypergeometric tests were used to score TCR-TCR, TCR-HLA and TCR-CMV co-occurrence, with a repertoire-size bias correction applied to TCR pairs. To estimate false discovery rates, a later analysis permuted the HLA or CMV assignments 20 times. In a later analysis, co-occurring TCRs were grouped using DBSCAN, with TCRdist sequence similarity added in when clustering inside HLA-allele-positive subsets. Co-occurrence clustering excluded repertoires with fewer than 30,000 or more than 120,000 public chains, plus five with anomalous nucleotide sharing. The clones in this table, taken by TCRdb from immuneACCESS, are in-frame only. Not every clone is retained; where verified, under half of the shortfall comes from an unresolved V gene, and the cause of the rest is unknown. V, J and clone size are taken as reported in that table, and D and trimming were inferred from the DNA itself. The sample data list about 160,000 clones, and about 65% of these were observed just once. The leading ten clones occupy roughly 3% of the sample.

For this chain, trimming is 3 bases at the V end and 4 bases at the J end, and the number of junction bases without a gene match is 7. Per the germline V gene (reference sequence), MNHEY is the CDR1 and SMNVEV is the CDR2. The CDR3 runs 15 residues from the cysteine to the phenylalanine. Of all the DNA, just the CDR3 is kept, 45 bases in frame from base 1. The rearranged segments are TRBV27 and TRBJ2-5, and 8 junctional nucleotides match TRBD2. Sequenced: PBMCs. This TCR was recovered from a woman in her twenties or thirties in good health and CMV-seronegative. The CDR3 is CASSFLAGLTETQYF. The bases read TGTGCCAGCAGTTTTTTAGCGGGGTTAACAGAGACCCAGTACTTC.